This TCR beta chain was sequenced in a study of beta chain features in type 1 diabetes. Study-wide results and limits: Shortening of TCRB CDR3s, moderate but significant, appeared in all four CD4+ subsets of Type 1 diabetes patients. Comparison showed that naive, central memory and Treg TCRB repertoires appeared more similar among patients than among healthy donors.

With regard to this clone: Antigen specificity is unknown.

A single heparinised draw of approximately 0.12 L on average was taken per donor. This CDR3 has 15 amino acids. Germline values: CDR1 SGHTA, CDR2 FQGNSA. Between the trimmed V and J ends, which lost 1 base and 9 bases, there was a span of 13 bases. The isolated RNA, all of it, was reverse transcribed, so expressed TCRB transcripts were what got sequenced. TCRdb's copy holds only in-frame clones and misses some; the assay was immunoSEQ multiplex PCR. The sample consists of about 650,000 clones, around 11% of them appearing once. Sequenced sample: naive CD4+ T cells from blood. The TCR was taken from a man aged 30 to 45 with type 1 diabetes. This chain connects TRBV7-2 to TRBJ1-6; D is unresolved. CDR3 protein: CASSLVAATGSPLHF. The CDR3 DNA reads as TGTGCCAGCAGCTTAGTTGCCGCTACGGGTTCACCCCTCCACTTT.